This TCR beta chain comes out of a study of T-cell reconstitution after alpha-beta-depleted transplantation in children. Preparation of the TCRbeta library used unique molecular identifiers. TCRdb re-called the PCR reads through MiXCR, storing one row per CDR3 protein. The sample has about 640,000 distinct CDR3 sequences; over 15% are singletons. This CDR3 is 12 amino acids long. V lost 3 bases to trimming and J lost 4 bases, with 4 bases between them. In germline, CDR1 is SGHVS, CDR2 FQNEAQ. Sequencing used PBMCs from the stem cell graft donor, obtained from the stem cell graft. This chain joins TRBV7-8 and TRBJ1-3, with D hard to call. The receptor was isolated from a human donor who donated a stem cell graft to a child with acute myeloid leukemia. The CDR3 region has the DNA TGTGCCAGCAGCTTCGAAGGAAACACCATATATTTT. Translated, it gives CASSFEGNTIYF.